This T cell receptor beta chain derives from a study of cytomegalovirus exposure and HLA in healthy donors. Germline lookup yields CDR1 SQVTM and CDR2 ANQGSEA. The CDR3 has 14 amino acids. Trimming removed 4 bases from V and 6 bases from J; junction bases left unmatched: 11. The primer mix had 60 Vbeta and 13 Jbeta primers. Produced via immunoSEQ multiplex PCR; TCRdb's table is partial and in-frame only. The sample yields approximately 190,000 clones, approximately 86% seen once. The source is a boy younger than 10 in good health and CMV-seronegative. The rearrangement joins TRBV29-1 to TRBJ1-2; 7 bases map to TRBD1. The sequencing input was PBMCs. Here the CDR3 DNA reads TGCAGCGTTGGCCGGAGGGGGCGCGATGATGGCTACACCTTC. Translating gives CSVGRRGRDDGYTF. The whole variable domain, filled in from reference TRBV29-1 and TRBJ1-2, reads SAVISQKPSRDICQRGTSLTIQCQVDSQVTMMFWYRQQPGQSLTLIATANQGSEATYESGFVIDKFPISRPNLTFSTLTVSNMSPEDSSIYLCSVGRRGRDDGYTFGSGTRLTVV.